This entry lists 28 T cell receptor beta chains sequenced from one sample in a study of shared T cell receptors in the human thymus. Sequencing was performed with immunoSEQ multiplex PCR; in TCRdb, only in-frame clones are kept and a portion is missing. The table shows 640,000 or so clones, with about 90% occurring only once. These data also featured in a second study, about human thymus T cells.

The sequencing sample was made of thymocytes. The receptors come from a boy younger than two with a congenital heart defect.

The chain recombines TRBV9 with TRBJ2-1, with TRBD1 matching over 9 bases. CDR3 length: 16 amino acids. V lost 4 bases and J lost 7; bases outside the gene matches: 12. Germline V CDR1 and CDR2: SGDLS, YYNGEE. The CDR3 bases are TGTGCCAGCAGCACAACTTCGGGACAGGGTATTAATGAGCAGTTCTTC. Translating it yields CASSTTSGQGINEQFF. Supplemented by reference TRBV9 and TRBJ2-1, the full variable domain reads DSGVTQTPKHLITATGQRVTLRCSPRSGDLSVYWYQQSLDQGLQFLIQYYNGEERAKGNILERFSAQQFPDLHSELNLSSLELGDSALYFCASSTTSGQGINEQFFGPGTRLTVL.

The CDR3 sequence: CASSLLGRSTEAFF. The CDR3 bases are TGTGCCAGCAGTTTACTAGGGAGGAGTACTGAAGCTTTCTTT. V usage is TRBV27 and J usage is TRBJ1-1; no clear D gene. The V and J ends lost 2 bases and 5 bases respectively, with 12 bases between them. Germline lookup yields CDR1 MNHEY and CDR2 SMNVEV (reference sequence). CDR3 length: 14 amino acids.

The genes are TRBV15 and TRBJ2-3, with TRBD1 identical over 10 bases. Germline V gene sequence: CDR1 LNHNV, CDR2 YYDKDF (reference sequence). CDR3 length: 19 residues. J was trimmed by 0 bases and V by 1 base; bases with no gene match: 10. CDR3 loop: CATSRGWDRGSASTDTQYF. The CDR3 nucleotides are TGTGCCACCAGCAGAGGGTGGGACAGGGGTTCTGCTAGCACAGATACGCAGTATTTT.

This clone came up a few times. This chain connects TRBV9 to TRBJ1-1; D possibly corresponds to TRBD1 (6 bases). This CDR3 has 20 residues. Germline values: CDR1 SGDLS, CDR2 YYNGEE. V lost 4 bases to trimming and J lost 5 bases, with 33 bases between them. The CDR3 here is CASSPSSSEDSHFSETEAFF. The DNA of the CDR3 is TGTGCCAGCAGCCCTAGTAGTAGTGAGGACAGTCACTTTTCGGAGACTGAAGCTTTCTTT.

This chain uses TRBV12-5 with TRBJ1-2, with 9 positions matching TRBD1. V gave up 0 bases and J gave up 7 bases; unmatched junction bases: 9. This CDR3 contains 16 residues. Germline loops: CDR1 LGHNT, CDR2 FRNRAP. The CDR3 DNA reads TGTGCTAGTGGTTTGGTCCGGGACAGGGTAGGTGGTGGCTACACCTTC. This codes for CASGLVRDRVGGGYTF.

The J gene is TRBJ2-3, the V gene TRBV27; 8 bases fit TRBD2. The V and J ends lost 4 bases and 0 bases, in that order; junction bases with no gene match: 6. From germline, CDR1 is MNHEY and CDR2 SMNVEV (reference sequence). The CDR3 is made up of 16 amino acids. CDR3 in amino acids: CASSWAGGTSTDTQYF. The CDR3 region has the DNA TGTGCCAGCAGTTGGGCGGGGGGCACCAGCACAGATACGCAGTATTTT.

The chain links TRBV28 to TRBJ1-5; 7 positions agree with TRBD1. The CDR3 contains 15 residues. The V gene's germline CDR1 is MDHEN and CDR2 SYDVKM. The trim removed 4 bases at V and 6 bases at J, leaving 9 bases unmatched. In DNA form, the CDR3 reads TGTGCCAGCAGTTCCCCACAGGGGACAGCTCAGCCCCAGCATTTT. Amino acid sequence: CASSSPQGTAQPQHF.

V usage is TRBV6-5 and J usage is TRBJ2-7, with TRBD2 as a possible D gene (6 bases). The CDR3 has 16 amino acids. Germline V gives CDR1 MNHEY, CDR2 SVGAGI. The V and J ends lost 0 bases and 5 bases respectively, with 17 bases between them. The CDR3 here is CASSYSQRVAVHEQYF. The CDR3, as DNA: TGTGCCAGCAGTTACTCCCAACGGGTAGCGGTCCACGAGCAGTACTTC.

This clone came up once. The chain combines TRBV19 with TRBJ1-5, with D possibly matching TRBD1 (5 bases). Germline V gives CDR1 LNHDA, CDR2 SQIVND (reference sequence). Trimming took off 4 bases at V and 0 bases at J, with 13 bases between the two ends. The CDR3 has 16 amino acids. This chain's CDR3 is CASSTLAQGSNQPQHF. The CDR3 coding sequence is TGTGCCAGTAGTACCCTCGCCCAGGGTAGCAATCAGCCCCAGCATTTT.

This chain links TRBV28 with TRBJ2-7; 7 nucleotides align to TRBD2. Germline V gene lookup returns CDR1 MDHEN and CDR2 SYDVKM. The V segment lost 7 bases and the J segment 4 bases; nucleotides outside the gene matches: 10. This CDR3 is 14 amino acids long. The DNA for the CDR3 is TGTGCCAGCACACTCCCGACCGGGGGGTACGAGCAGTACTTC. It translates to CASTLPTGGYEQYF.

This rearrangement joins TRBV4-3 to TRBJ2-3; 7 nucleotides align to TRBD2. Unmatched junction bases numbered 15, after V lost 0 bases and J lost 0 bases. The CDR3 spans 20 residues. Germline-derived CDR1 and CDR2 are LGHNA and YSLEER. The CDR3 loop reads CASSQEVGGEGRSSTDTQYF. CDR3 DNA sequence: TGCGCCAGCAGCCAAGAGGTGGGTGGGGAGGGGCGATCGAGCACAGATACGCAGTATTTT.

The rearrangement joins TRBV11-2 to TRBJ2-3; the D is unclear. The CDR3 has 17 residues. Trimming removed 0 bases from V and 0 bases from J, with 13 bases in between. The germline V gene has CDR1 SGHAT and CDR2 FQNNGV. DNA for the CDR3: TGTGCCAGCAGCTTAGATGAGTACCAATCTAGCACAGATACGCAGTATTTT. Translation gives CASSLDEYQSSTDTQYF. Full variable domain (remainder filled in from reference TRBV11-2 and TRBJ2-3): EAGVAQSPRYKIIEKRQSVAFWCNPISGHATLYWYQQILGQGPKLLIQFQNNGVVDDSQLPKDRFSAERLKGVDSTLKIQPAKLEDSAVYLCASSLDEYQSSTDTQYFGPGTRLTVL.

This chain uses TRBV6-6 with TRBJ1-2; D remains unclear. CDR1 and CDR2 from the germline V gene are MNHNY and SVGAGI (reference sequence). The CDR3 is 14 amino acids. Trimming cost V 6 bases and J 5 bases, with 16 bases left between them. DNA for the CDR3: TGTGCCAGCAGCCAATTCTCTAAACCTTATGGCTACACCTTC. This encodes CASSQFSKPYGYTF.

The chain recombines TRBV5-1 with TRBJ2-4; D is possibly TRBD2 (6 bases). V shed 0 bases and J shed 6 bases, with 13 bases lying between them. Germline V gene sequence: CDR1 SGHRS, CDR2 YFSETQ. CDR3 length: 15 amino acids. In nucleotides, the CDR3 is TGCGCCAGCAGCTTGGCCGGGGTTAGCGGAAACATTCAGTACTTC. Encoded protein: CASSLAGVSGNIQYF.

The chain uses TRBV7-9 and TRBJ1-4; the D is unclear. The germline V gene has CDR1 SEHNR and CDR2 FQNEAQ (reference sequence). The CDR3 totals 14 residues. V dropped 6 bases and J dropped 0 bases, with 8 bases sitting between them. The CDR3 coding sequence is TGTGCCAGCAGAACTTTTGCAACTAATGAAAAACTGTTTTTT. It yields the protein CASRTFATNEKLFF. The variable domain in full, completed from reference TRBV7-9 and TRBJ1-4, reads DTGVSQNPRHKITKRGQNVTFRCDPISEHNRLYWYRQTLGQGPEFLTYFQNEAQLEKSRLLSDRFSAERPKGSFSTLEIQRTEQGDSAMYLCASRTFATNEKLFFGSGTQLSVL.

CDR3 coding DNA: TGTGCCAGCAGCAAATATCGGGATTATGAGCCCAGGACCGAGCCCATCTACGAGCAGTACTTC. Protein product: CASSKYRDYEPRTEPIYEQYF. The gene calls are TRBV21-1 and TRBJ2-7; the table's D gene call, TRBD2, was not cross checked with the DNA. TRBV21-1 is reported as a pseudogene. The CDR3 is made up of 21 amino acids.

The chain links TRBV4-3 to TRBJ2-7; D may be TRBD2 (6 bases). V was cut by 1 base and J by 0 bases, with 16 bases left in between. Looked up from germline, CDR1 is LGHNA and CDR2 is YSLEER. The CDR3 spans 17 residues. CDR3 region: CASSQGGWGGFSYEQYF. In DNA, the CDR3 is TGCGCCAGCAGCCAAGGGGGGTGGGGAGGATTCTCCTACGAGCAGTACTTC.

The chain joins TRBV5-1 to TRBJ2-5, with D possibly matching TRBD1 (6 bases). V shed 4 bases and J shed 0 bases, with 13 bases lying between them. CDR3 length: 15 amino acids. Germline V gene lookup returns CDR1 SGHRS and CDR2 YFSETQ. In DNA form, the CDR3 reads TGCGCCAGCAGCCCAGACGACAGGTACCAAGAGACCCAGTACTTC. Translated, it gives CASSPDDRYQETQYF.

The V gene is TRBV9, the J gene TRBJ2-3; TRBD2 aligns across 8 bases. Germline V gene data show CDR1 as SGDLS and CDR2 as YYNGEE. J lost 7 bases, V lost 3 bases, and 10 bases had no gene match. There are 15 residues in the CDR3. CDR3 DNA sequence: TGTGCCAGCAGCGCATCTGGGCGGGGGGCCAATACGCAGTATTTT. Protein: CASSASGRGANTQYF.

V is TRBV6-4 and J is TRBJ2-1, with D tentatively TRBD2 (6 bases). The V end was cut by 6 bases, the J end by 7 bases, with 13 bases between. CDR3 length: 13 amino acids. Germline CDR1 is MRHNA and CDR2 is SNTAGT. The CDR3 spells CASSTSHGNEQFF. The CDR3 DNA sequence: TGTGCCAGCAGCACTAGCCATGGAAATGAGCAGTTCTTC.

The rearrangement links TRBV9 to TRBJ2-1; 10 positions match TRBD2. The junction had 13 bases not matched to a gene; V was cut back by 4 bases and J by 6 bases. Germline V gene lookup returns CDR1 SGDLS and CDR2 YYNGEE. This CDR3 contains 17 residues. CDR3 DNA sequence: TGTGCCAGCAGCTCCCACACGGGTAGCGGGAGGCGCAATGAGCAGTTCTTC. It encodes CASSSHTGSGRRNEQFF.

The genes are TRBV28 and TRBJ1-6; 7 bases fit TRBD1. The CDR3 covers 15 residues. The germline V gene has CDR1 MDHEN and CDR2 SYDVKM. Trimming removed 1 base from V and 7 bases from J; junction bases left unmatched: 4. The DNA for the CDR3 is TGTGCCAGCAGTTTATTATTGGGACAGAATTCACCCCTCCACTTT. It is translated as CASSLLLGQNSPLHF.

The chain uses TRBV6-6 and TRBJ2-3; possible D gene TRBD2, 5 bases. The germline V and J ends were trimmed by 6 bases and 0 bases, with 16 bases remaining between them. The CDR3 runs to 16 residues. The germline gives CDR1 MNHNY, CDR2 SVGAGI (reference sequence). The chain's CDR3 is CASSPDYVASTDTQYF. CDR3 sequence (DNA): TGTGCCAGCAGCCCCGACTACGTGGCTAGCACAGATACGCAGTATTTT.

This clone came up once. The chain recombines TRBV9 with TRBJ1-2, with D unclear. Germline-derived CDR1 and CDR2 are SGDLS and YYNGEE. V was shortened by 4 bases and J by 7 bases, with 14 bases between the two germline ends. The CDR3 runs to 13 residues. CDR3 coding DNA: TGTGCCAGCAGCCCCGAGGGAGGACGTGGCTACACCTTC. It yields the protein CASSPEGGRGYTF.

The rearrangement joins TRBV6-1 to TRBJ1-5, with a weak D call TRBD1 (5 bases). Germline V gene sequence: CDR1 MNHNS, CDR2 SASEGT. CDR3 size: 14 residues. Deletions cut 7 bases from V and 2 bases from J, with 12 bases between. The CDR3 region is CASTPGKGNQPQHF. The CDR3 region has the DNA TGTGCCAGCACCCCAGGGAAGGGCAATCAGCCCCAGCATTTT.

The sample holds a few counts of this clone. One end of the junction fails to match germline, which may point to a read error. The chain joins TRBV19 to TRBJ2-7; 7 positions match TRBD1. The germline gives CDR1 LNHDA, CDR2 SQIVND (reference sequence). The CDR3 runs to 15 residues. CDR3 sequence: CASSVDREGSYEQYF. The CDR3 DNA reads as TGTGCCAGTAGTGTAGACAGGGAAGGTTCCTACGAGCAGTACTTC.

This clone was seen only once. This chain joins TRBV5-6 and TRBJ1-2; D is uncertain. V lost 2 bases to trimming and J lost 0 bases, with 14 bases between them. The length of the CDR3 is 16 residues. Per germline, CDR1 SGHDT and CDR2 YYEEEE. The CDR3 bases are TGTGCCAGCAGCTTATCCAGGCTACCTCCTAACTATGGCTACACCTTC. This codes for CASSLSRLPPNYGYTF.

The CDR3 DNA sequence: TGTGCCAGCAAGCGGGAGGGCCTGGAGACCCAGTACTTC. As protein: CASKREGLETQYF. The gene calls are TRBV27 and TRBJ2-5; 10 nucleotides match TRBD2. The CDR3 length is 13 residues. With 7 bases clipped from V and 5 bases from J, the junction kept 4 bases outside the gene matches. Germline loops: CDR1 MNHEY, CDR2 SMNVEV (reference sequence).